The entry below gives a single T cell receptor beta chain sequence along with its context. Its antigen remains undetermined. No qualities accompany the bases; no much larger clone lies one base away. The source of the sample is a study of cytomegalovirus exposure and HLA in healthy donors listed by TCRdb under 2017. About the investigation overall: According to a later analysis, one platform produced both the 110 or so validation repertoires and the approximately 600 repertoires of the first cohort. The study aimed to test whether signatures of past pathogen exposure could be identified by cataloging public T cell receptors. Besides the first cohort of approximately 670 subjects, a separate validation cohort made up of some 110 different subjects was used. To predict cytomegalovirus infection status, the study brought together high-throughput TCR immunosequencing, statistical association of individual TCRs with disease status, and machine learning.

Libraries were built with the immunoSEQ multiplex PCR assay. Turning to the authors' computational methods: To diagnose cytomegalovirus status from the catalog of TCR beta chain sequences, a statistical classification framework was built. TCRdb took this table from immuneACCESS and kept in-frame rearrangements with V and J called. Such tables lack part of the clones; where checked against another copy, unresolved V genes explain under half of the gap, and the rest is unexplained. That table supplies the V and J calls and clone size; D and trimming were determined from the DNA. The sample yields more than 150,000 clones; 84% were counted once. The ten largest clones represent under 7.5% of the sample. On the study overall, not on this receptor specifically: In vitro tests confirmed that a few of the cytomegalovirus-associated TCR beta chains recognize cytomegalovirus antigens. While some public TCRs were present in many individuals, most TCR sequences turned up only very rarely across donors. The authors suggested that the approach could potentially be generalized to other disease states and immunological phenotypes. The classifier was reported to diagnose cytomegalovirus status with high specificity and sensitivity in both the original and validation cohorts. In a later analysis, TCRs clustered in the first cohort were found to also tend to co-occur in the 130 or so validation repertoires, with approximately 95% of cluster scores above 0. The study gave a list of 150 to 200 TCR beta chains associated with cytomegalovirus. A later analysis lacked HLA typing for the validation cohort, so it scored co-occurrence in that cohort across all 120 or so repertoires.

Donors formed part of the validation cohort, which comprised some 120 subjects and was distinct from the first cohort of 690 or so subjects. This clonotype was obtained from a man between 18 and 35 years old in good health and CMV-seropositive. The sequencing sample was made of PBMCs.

The nucleotides are TGCGCCAGCAGGTACGCCGGGACAGGGGGCCCTAGGGCAGATACGCAGTATTTT. This gives the protein CASRYAGTGGPRADTQYF. The V and J segments used are TRBV5-1 and TRBJ2-3; TRBD1 aligns with 12 central bases. Clipping removes 5 bases from V and 4 bases from J, with 14 as the unmatched junction base count. The CDR3, cysteine through phenylalanine, is 18 amino acids long. Of all the DNA, just the CDR3 is kept, 54 bases in frame from base 1. CDR1 is given as SGHRS and CDR2 as YFSETQ, both from the germline V gene.